The 18 T cell receptor beta chains below come from one sample, sequenced in a study of cytomegalovirus exposure and HLA in healthy donors. PCR was performed using 60 Vbeta and 13 Jbeta primers. Assay used: immunoSEQ multiplex PCR; TCRdb lists only in-frame clones, some missing. The data contain about 160,000 clones, more than 65% of them singletons. The sample consisted of PBMCs. These TCRs come from a man between 18 and 29 years old in good health and CMV-seropositive.

A single count supports this clone. The chain joins TRBV7-9 to TRBJ2-3; 8 bases agree with TRBD2. The V gene's germline CDR1 is SEHNR and CDR2 FQNEAQ (reference sequence). V lost 2 bases, J lost 4 bases, and 11 bases stayed unmatched. The CDR3 covers 17 residues. The CDR3 sequence: CASSLSRSGSASDTQYF. CDR3 bases: TGTGCCAGCAGCTTAAGCAGGAGCGGGAGTGCGTCAGATACGCAGTATTTT.

Comment on this clone: Other DNA sequences in this specimen translate into the identical CDR3. The chain employs TRBV30 and TRBJ1-2, with D perhaps TRBD1 (6 bases). The germline gives CDR1 GTSNPN, CDR2 SVGIG (reference sequence). The CDR3 loop spans 12 amino acids. The V gene lost 0 bases and the J gene lost 7 bases, with 9 bases spanning the gap. The CDR3 DNA reads as TGTGCCTGGAGTGTAGGGGGGGGTGGCTACACCTTC. Its translation: CAWSVGGGGYTF.

V gene TRBV10-3 combines with J gene TRBJ1-1; no firm D call. This CDR3 has 16 amino acids. Trimming stripped 5 bases from V and 1 base from J, with 17 bases between. Germline CDR1 reads ENHRY; CDR2 reads SYGVKD. For the CDR3, the DNA is TGTGCCATCAGTCGGGTTGGAGGGTTTCAGAACACTGAAGCTTTCTTT. Amino acid sequence: CAISRVGGFQNTEAFF.

The chain joins TRBV15 to TRBJ1-1; no firm D call. The V end lost 3 bases, the J end lost 3 bases, and 5 bases lay between the germline ends. Germline CDR1 and CDR2: LNHNV and YYDKDF (reference sequence). The CDR3 has 12 residues. CDR3 nucleotide sequence: TGTGCCACCAGCAGGCCGGACACTGAAGCTTTCTTT. Its translation is CATSRPDTEAFF.

The rearrangement links TRBV7-6 to TRBJ2-1; a possible D gene is TRBD2 (6 bases). Between the trimmed V and J ends, which lost 1 base and 10 bases, there was a span of 14 bases. This CDR3 contains 14 residues. Germline CDR1 SGHVS, CDR2 FNYEAQ. CDR3: CASSLGRGSGEQFF. The CDR3 DNA sequence: TGTGCCAGCAGCTTAGGACGGGGTAGCGGCGAGCAGTTCTTC. Complete variable domain (other parts from reference TRBV7-6 and TRBJ2-1): GAGVSQSPRYKVTKRGQDVALRCDPISGHVSLYWYRQALGQGPEFLTYFNYEAQQDKSGLPNDRFSAERPEGSISTLTIQRTEQRDSAMYRCASSLGRGSGEQFFGPGTRLTVL.

V usage is TRBV29-1 and J usage is TRBJ1-1, with D perhaps TRBD1 (6 bases). CDR1 is SQVTM and CDR2 is ANQGSEA in the germline V gene. V gave up 3 bases and J gave up 1 base, with 9 bases separating them. CDR3 length: 13 residues. In DNA form, the CDR3 reads TGCAGCGTTGATCAGGGGAGGAACACTGAAGCTTTCTTT. Protein product: CSVDQGRNTEAFF.

The chain is built from TRBV11-2 and TRBJ2-7; D remains unclear. The germline CDR1 and CDR2 sequences are SGHAT and FQNNGV. The CDR3 totals 14 residues. Trimming removed 0 bases at V and 5 bases at J, with 11 bases between. CDR3 nucleotides: TGTGCCAGCAGCTTAGAAACAGACATCCACGAGCAGTACGTC. Encoded protein: CASSLETDIHEQYV.

The chain recombines TRBV7-3 with TRBJ1-6; no firm D call. The CDR3 sequence is 15 residues long. Germline values: CDR1 SGHTA, CDR2 FQGTGA. V lost 2 bases and J lost 9, with 14 bases in between. The CDR3 sequence: CASSLLAGRGSPLHF. The CDR3, as DNA: TGTGCCAGCAGCTTACTGGCCGGGAGAGGTTCACCCCTCCACTTT.

The CDR3 DNA sequence: TGTGCCACCCTACCGGGAGGGCCATACAATGAGCAGTTCTTC. Translated: CATLPGGPYNEQFF. This chain joins TRBV11-2 and TRBJ2-1; 8 bases map to TRBD2. From germline, CDR1 is SGHAT and CDR2 FQNNGV. J gave up 4 bases and V 10 bases, and 9 bases lay outside the gene matches. This CDR3 contains 14 residues.

A few counts support this clone. The V call is TRBV30, the J call TRBJ1-1; D not resolved. The germline V gene has CDR1 GTSNPN and CDR2 SVGIG (reference sequence). Trimming stripped 4 bases from V and 4 bases from J, with 16 bases between. The CDR3 has 14 amino acids. CDR3 coding DNA: TGTGCCTGGACCCATAACCGGGGAGTCACTGAAGCTTTCTTT. It specifies CAWTHNRGVTEAFF.

The chain carries TRBV4-1 and TRBJ2-7; TRBD1 is a possible D gene (5 bases). Looked up from germline, CDR1 is MGHRA and CDR2 is YSYEKL. This CDR3 comprises 15 residues. Trimming cost V 3 bases and J 3 bases, with 15 bases left between them. The CDR3 coding sequence is TGCGCCAGCAGCCATGGGCCCGGGCAGGGCTACGAGCAGTACGTC. Residues: CASSHGPGQGYEQYV.

Here the CDR3 reads CASSLGSGYGEKLFF. CDR3 bases: TGTGCCAGCAGCTTAGGGTCGGGATACGGTGAAAAACTGTTTTTT. The chain uses TRBV11-3 and TRBJ1-4; D gene ambiguous. The CDR3 length is 15 residues. Germline V gene data show CDR1 as SGHNT and CDR2 as YENEEA. The germline V and J ends were trimmed by 1 base and 7 bases, with 13 bases remaining between them. The variable domain in full, completed from reference TRBV11-3 and TRBJ1-4, reads EAGVVQSPRYKIIEKKQPVAFWCNPISGHNTLYWYLQNLGQGPELLIRYENEEAVDDSQLPKDRFSAERLKGVDSTLKIQPAELGDSAVYLCASSLGSGYGEKLFFGSGTQLSVL.

The rearrangement links TRBV4-1 to TRBJ2-3; 10 bases line up with TRBD1. Germline values: CDR1 MGHRA, CDR2 YSYEKL. This CDR3 has 16 amino acids. J lost 2 bases, V lost 4 bases, and 6 bases had no gene match. As DNA, the CDR3 is TGCGCCAGCAGCCTCGGACAGGGGGTGAACACAGATACGCAGTATTTT. As protein: CASSLGQGVNTDTQYF.

Only one count was recorded for this clone. The V call is TRBV7-9, the J call TRBJ1-2, with 7 bases that match TRBD1. The junction had 8 bases not matched to a gene; V was cut back by 2 bases and J by 5 bases. The germline CDR1 and CDR2 sequences are SEHNR and FQNEAQ (reference sequence). This CDR3 comprises 15 residues. The CDR3 sequence: CASSLQGVNQYGYTF. The CDR3 DNA sequence: TGTGCCAGCAGCTTACAGGGGGTAAACCAATATGGCTACACCTTC.

The chain links TRBV30 to TRBJ1-2; possibly TRBD1 for D (5 bases). The CDR3 has 13 residues. The V end lost 2 bases, the J end lost 3 bases, and 10 bases lay between the germline ends. Per the germline V gene, CDR1 is GTSNPN and CDR2 is SVGIG (reference sequence). As DNA, the CDR3 is TGTGCCTGGAGTTTCGGGGGGGACTATGGCTACACCTTC. This gives the protein CAWSFGGDYGYTF. Variable domain in full (rest from reference TRBV30 and TRBJ1-2): SQTIHQWPATLVQPVGSPLSLECTVEGTSNPNLYWYRQAAGRGLQLLFYSVGIGQISSEVPQNLSASRPQDRQFILSSKKLLLSDSGFYLCAWSFGGDYGYTFGSGTRLTVV.

This clone was seen a handful of times. The rearrangement uses TRBV12-2 and TRBJ2-5; the D segment call TRBD2 is taken from the table without a DNA check. TRBV12-2 corresponds to a pseudogene. There are 16 residues in the CDR3. For the CDR3, the DNA is TGTGCAAGTCGCTTAGTCGCTCTAGCGGTCCAAGAGACCCAGTACTTC. It encodes CASRLVALAVQETQYF.

This chain's CDR3 is CASAWTSGTTDTQYF. The CDR3 DNA follows: TGCGCCAGCGCCTGGACTAGCGGGACCACAGATACGCAGTATTTT. The chain links TRBV4-1 to TRBJ2-3; 12 bases map to TRBD2. Trimming at V came to 8 bases and at J to 2 bases, leaving 5 bases not matched to a gene. Germline CDR1 MGHRA, CDR2 YSYEKL. The CDR3 is 15 residues long.

The gene calls are TRBV2 and TRBJ1-1; possibly TRBD1 for D (5 bases). CDR1 SNHLY and CDR2 FYNNEI come from the germline V gene. Trimming removed 5 bases at V and 4 bases at J, with 14 bases between. The CDR3 has 14 residues. CDR3 bases: TGTGCCAGCAGTCTCGTTCCGGGGGGCACTGAAGCTTTCTTT. It yields the protein CASSLVPGGTEAFF. Filled out from reference TRBV2 and TRBJ1-1, the complete variable domain reads EPEVTQTPSHQVTQMGQEVILRCVPISNHLYFYWYRQILGQKVEFLVSFYNNEISEKSEIFDDQFSVERPDGSNFTLKIRSTKLEDSAMYFCASSLVPGGTEAFFGQGTRLTVV.